This T cell receptor beta chain appears in the sequencing data of a study of cytomegalovirus exposure and HLA in healthy donors (dated by TCRdb to 2017 to 2019). General notes on the study: In an earlier analysis of 587 of the donors, 276 Gb of sequence data and 90 million to 130 million unique TCR beta sequences from roughly 190 million T cells were reported. Roughly 300 gigabases of sequencing data and approximately 85 million unique TCR sequences were included in an early release covering about 700 HLA-typed donors. The genetic ancestry cluster associated with self-reported Caucasian donors included about 84% of the 300 to 400 genotyped donors. The study aimed to test whether cataloging public T cell receptors could reveal signatures of past pathogen exposure. The study profiled the T cell repertoires of 550 to 700 subjects by immunosequencing and related them to cytomegalovirus serostatus. Along with the approximately 600-subject first cohort, a separate validation cohort of around 120 different subjects was used. To predict cytomegalovirus infection status, the study brought together high-throughput TCR immunosequencing, statistical association of individual TCRs with disease status, and machine learning. In a later analysis, previously published TCR beta repertoires from 600 to 850 donors were re-analyzed and high-resolution HLA genotyping was added so that TCR occurrence patterns could be studied. The later analysis used no new phenotypic data to find candidate immune exposures, relying instead on TCR beta sequences and their occurrence across donors. An earlier analysis of 587 of the donors used high-throughput TCR beta sequencing to judge whether each TCR beta V gene segment behaved as functional or pseudogenic. Donor age, sex, ethnicity and CMV serostatus were compiled alongside the repertoire data. Genome-wide SNP genotypes for about three fifths of the roughly 670 donors were used in a later genetic analysis, which treated that subset as a discovery cohort. Every discovery cohort repertoire had been produced on one sequencing platform. HLA typing covered class I and class II loci at four-digit resolution. Typing coverage varied by locus: roughly 629-630 donors for A, B, C, DRB1 and DQB1; around 560 for DQA1; 606 for DPA1; approximately 450 for DPB1. Because of strong linkage in the cohort, 4 to 6 DR-DQ haplotypes were treated as single units for association and clustering. On average, roughly 200,000 unique TCR beta nucleotide sequences were sequenced per donor among a few hundred genotyped donors of the cohort, with 15% to 20% of those sequences being non-productive.

Measured from the cysteine to the phenylalanine, the CDR3 is 17 residues long. Just CDR3 DNA is preserved here, 51 bases in frame from base 1. V is reduced by 1 base and J by 0 bases, leaving a spacing of 16 bases between them. Based on the germline V gene (reference sequence), the CDR1 and CDR2 sequences are LNHNV and YYDKDF. The study at large found these results: When HLA alleles, especially DR and DQ, strongly co-occurred, TCR associations were difficult to assign to individual alleles. A further reported finding was that TCR beta sequences accurately predicted the HLA-A and HLA-B alleles for most subjects in the first cohort. Immune exposure information for the cohort was limited to CMV serostatus. Some IMGT-functional V segments, including TRBV6-2 and TRBV6-3, could not be distinguished by the 87-base-pair reads and were therefore excluded. Roughly uniform sequencing depth across donors was assumed in presence/absence analyses, although this assumption may not hold. The study gave a list of about 170 TCR beta chains associated with cytomegalovirus. A later analysis reported that several top co-occurrence clusters appeared linked to parvovirus B19, influenza, CMV and Epstein-Barr virus. This cohort had only TCR beta chains sequenced, and the lack of alpha or paired-chain data limited which features could be detected. While some public TCRs were present in many individuals, most TCR sequences turned up only very rarely across donors. In a later analysis, HLA-associated TCR beta chains were found to be more clonally expanded and to have lower generation probabilities than equally common non-associated chains. A later analysis associated some 17,000 TCR beta sequences with specific HLA alleles at a false discovery rate of 0.05. In a later analysis, the rate of TCR association differed among HLA loci, with DRB1 alleles having the most associated TCRs and HLA-C alleles having the fewest. Because some donors lacked HLA typing at each locus, the association tests relied only on the typed subset. The authors suggested that the approach could potentially be generalized to other disease states and immunological phenotypes. In a later genetic analysis, fewer N-insertions in productive TCRs were reported among donors in an Asian-associated ancestry cluster than the roughly 700-donor mean. Most CMV-associated TCR beta chains appeared to be HLA-restricted in a later analysis, and the HLA associations seemed to be driven largely by CMV exposure. Linkage disequilibrium might explain the correlated functional status among segregating V segments, but an unknown experimental factor could not be excluded. In vitro tests confirmed that three of the cytomegalovirus-associated TCR beta chains recognize cytomegalovirus antigens. An earlier analysis of 450 to 750 of the donors showed that most TCR beta V segments appeared in productive rearrangements either about 90% or about 30% of the time, which broadly matched IMGT annotations. The sequencing pipeline was judged likely to have produced a cluster of highly shared sequence variants as a technical artifact. The earlier analysis of some 540 of the donors excluded roughly 17 rarely observed V segments, including chromosome 9 orphons, because counts were too low. In both the original and validation cohorts, the classifier was reported to diagnose cytomegalovirus status with high specificity and sensitivity. V-gene and J-gene trimming of TCR beta chains was associated with a missense DCLRE1C variant in a later genetic analysis, and the association was replicated in an independent cohort.

The cohort consisted of hundreds of healthy bone marrow donors. All cohort members were sampled while nominally healthy, although unrecorded immune exposures were likely present. The donor was CMV seronegative and was included in the group of about 400 seronegative cohort members. Every donor gave a peripheral blood sample, and the peripheral blood mononuclear cells from that sample were used for TCR beta sequencing. The Qiagen DNeasy Blood Extraction Kit was used to extract genomic DNA from the blood cell samples. Libraries were made using the immunoSEQ multiplex PCR assay. A mixture of 60 forward primers for TCR Vbeta segments and 13 reverse primers for TCR Jbeta segments was used in the multiplex PCR. The CDR3 region of rearranged TCR beta genes was amplified from genomic DNA by a multiplex PCR assay. The Illumina HiSeq System was used to sequence the amplified TCR beta libraries as 87-base-pair reads. On the study's bioinformatics: In a later analysis, some 80 million unique TCR beta chains were counted across the roughly 670 repertoires, and around 10 million of these chains were shared by at least two donors. Raw reads were error-corrected and collapsed into unique sequences by a nearest-neighbor algorithm in which closely related sequences were merged to remove PCR and sequencing errors. Alignment of CDR3 sequences to IMGT reference sequences was used to assign V, D and J gene segments. Each retained sequence needed at least a six-nucleotide match to both a V gene segment and a J gene segment. Rearrangements were classified as productive when the CDR3 lacked stop codons and remained in frame with V and J, and all other rearrangements were classified as non-productive. CDR3 was defined by IMGT convention, running from the second conserved V-encoded cysteine to the conserved J-encoded phenylalanine. The earlier analysis of about 640 of the donors excluded any sequence lacking an unambiguous match to a single V gene segment. An earlier analysis of a few hundred of the donors called V segments functional above 56.7% productive rearrangements and segregating when the between-donor standard deviation exceeded 5%. To diagnose cytomegalovirus status from the catalog of TCR beta chain sequences, a statistical classification framework was built. A later analysis assigned V and J genes by comparing TCR nucleotide sequences with IMGT/GENE-DB human TR gene sequences. In a later analysis, CDR3 sequences and most-parsimonious VDJ recombination scenarios were assigned using the TCRdist pipeline. A later analysis defined each TCR beta chain by its CDR3 amino acid sequence plus V-gene family, and excluded reads lacking a unique V-gene family. A later analysis removed nearly 600 highly shared, low-generation-probability nucleotide sequences to deal with suspected cross-contamination and a sequencing artifact. In a later analysis, a clonal expansion index for each public chain was calculated from normalized within-repertoire ranks of inferred template counts. Generation probabilities in a later analysis came from a VDJ recombination model fitted to out-of-frame rearrangements, and those results were checked against IGoR. A later analysis scored TCR-TCR, TCR-HLA and TCR-CMV co-occurrence with hypergeometric tests, applying a repertoire-size bias correction to TCR pairs. A later analysis estimated false discovery rates by permuting HLA or CMV assignments 20 times. A later analysis grouped co-occurring TCRs with DBSCAN, adding TCRdist sequence similarity when clustering within HLA-allele-positive subsets. Co-occurrence clustering excluded repertoires with fewer than 30,000 or more than 120,000 public chains, plus five with anomalous nucleotide sharing. TCRdb took this table from immuneACCESS and kept in-frame rearrangements with V and J called. Such tables lack part of the clones; where checked against another copy, unresolved V genes explain under half of the gap, and the rest is unexplained. V and J calls and clone size are given by that table; D and trimming were obtained from the DNA. The sample contains 100,000 or so clones, over 70% of them found a single time. The ten largest make up 10% of the sample.

For this clone: This clone's antigen is unknown. No clone much larger than this one lies a single base away; base qualities are absent.

The sequence was collected from a man between 50 and 59 years old in good health and CMV-seronegative. Sequenced input: PBMCs. The rearrangement joined TRBV15 to TRBJ2-7, with the identity of the D gene unclear. The DNA sequence is given as TGTGCCACCAGCAGAGGAGGATCGAGCGCTTACTCCTACGAGCAGTACTTC. It encodes CATSRGGSSAYSYEQYF.